The next 32 T cell receptor beta chains were all read from a single sample in a study of blood T cell repertoires in COVID-19. The method was immunoSEQ multiplex PCR; TCRdb's version includes in-frame clones alone and lacks a portion of them. The profile shows 340,000 or so clones, around nine tenths of them singletons. Source material: peripheral blood. Receptor source: a man in his fifties with active or convalescent COVID-19.

J is TRBJ1-2 and V is TRBV20-1, with 8 bases aligning to TRBD1. The CDR3 length is 11 residues. Germline lookup yields CDR1 DFQATT and CDR2 SNEGSKA (reference sequence). J lost 8 bases, V lost 1 base, and 0 bases had no gene match. The CDR3 loop reads CSARAGGGYTF. The CDR3 nucleotides are TGCAGTGCTAGAGCAGGGGGCGGCTACACCTTC.

V gene TRBV5-1 combines with J gene TRBJ1-1, with 11 bases that match TRBD1. CDR1 is SGHRS and CDR2 is YFSETQ in the germline V gene. The V gene end was trimmed by 3 bases and the J gene end by 4 bases; junction bases not matched to a gene: 5. The CDR3 runs to 15 residues. In DNA form, the CDR3 reads TGCGCCAGCAGCTCAGGACAGGGGGCATTCACTGAAGCTTTCTTT. Amino acids: CASSSGQGAFTEAFF.

V usage is TRBV5-6 and J usage is TRBJ2-1; tentative D call: TRBD1 (5 bases). The CDR3 sequence is 16 residues long. Per germline, CDR1 SGHDT and CDR2 YYEEEE. V lost 2 bases and J lost 0, with 12 bases in between. The CDR3 sequence is CASSFRQFISYNEQFF. DNA for the CDR3: TGTGCCAGCAGCTTCCGACAGTTCATCTCCTACAATGAGCAGTTCTTC.

The J gene is TRBJ1-1, the V gene TRBV6-5, with TRBD1 matching 7 bases. This CDR3 is built from 12 residues. Germline V gives CDR1 MNHEY, CDR2 SVGAGI. V lost 11 bases and J lost 3; bases outside the gene matches: 6. This chain's CDR3 is CAAKGGYTEAFF. CDR3 bases: TGTGCCGCAAAAGGGGGCTACACTGAAGCTTTCTTT.

This sequence joins TRBV10-2 and TRBJ2-2; 13 bases agree with TRBD2. CDR1 and CDR2 (germline): WSHSY, SAAADI. Trimming at V came to 10 bases and at J to 7 bases, leaving 12 bases not matched to a gene. CDR3 length: 16 residues. CDR3 nucleotides: TGCGCCAACTCGACTAGCGGGAGGCCCGAGGGCGGGGAGCTGTTTTTT. Translation: CANSTSGRPEGGELFF.

The rearrangement links TRBV19 to TRBJ1-2; the match to TRBD1 covers 9 bases. The CDR3 spans 12 residues. V dropped 5 bases and J dropped 13; count of bases not matched to a gene: 8. Germline V gene sequence: CDR1 LNHDA, CDR2 SQIVND (reference sequence). CDR3 amino acids: CASSPGTGPRTF. The CDR3 bases are TGTGCCAGTAGTCCCGGGACAGGGCCGCGCACCTTC.

The chain couples TRBV14 to TRBJ2-1; 9 bases are a match to TRBD2. Germline trimming cut 2 bases from V and 8 bases from J; bases unmatched to any gene: 7. Germline loops: CDR1 SGHDN, CDR2 FVKESK. The CDR3 is made up of 15 amino acids. The CDR3 DNA reads as TGTGCCAGCAGCCAACTAGCGGGGCAGAGGGATGAGCAGTTCTTC. This gives the protein CASSQLAGQRDEQFF.

This chain connects TRBV7-8 to TRBJ2-2; D gene uncertain. Germline assignment: CDR1 SGHVS and CDR2 FQNEAQ. The CDR3 contains 15 residues. V was trimmed by 5 bases and J by 6 bases, leaving 16 bases between them. The CDR3 spells CASSLRPSAAGELFF. The CDR3 nucleotides are TGTGCCAGCAGCCTAAGGCCTTCCGCGGCCGGGGAGCTGTTTTTT.

This rearrangement joins TRBV14 to TRBJ2-1; D possibly corresponds to TRBD1 (5 bases). This CDR3 has 19 amino acids. V was shortened by 0 bases and J by 0 bases, with 18 bases between the two germline ends. Per germline, CDR1 SGHDN and CDR2 FVKESK. The CDR3 sequence is CASSQDLVTGRISYNEQFF. In nucleotides, the CDR3 is TGTGCCAGCAGCCAAGATTTAGTAACAGGCCGTATCTCCTACAATGAGCAGTTCTTC. Looking up the rest from reference TRBV14 and TRBJ2-1 gives the full variable domain: EAGVTQFPSHSVIEKGQTVTLRCDPISGHDNLYWYRRVMGKEIKFLLHFVKESKQDESGMPNNRFLAERTGGTYSTLKVQPAELEDSGVYFCASSQDLVTGRISYNEQFFGPGTRLTVL.

CDR3 sequence reads: CASSYSGGVGANVLTF. The CDR3 coding sequence is TGTGCCAGCAGTTACTCTGGAGGGGTTGGGGCCAACGTCCTGACTTTC. The chain recombines TRBV6-5 with TRBJ2-6; D is perhaps TRBD2 (6 bases). The CDR3 consists of 16 residues. V lost 0 bases and J 3 bases, leaving 9 bases between the germline ends. CDR1 is MNHEY and CDR2 is SVGAGI in the germline V gene.

This chain connects TRBV27 to TRBJ2-7; 7 bases are a match to TRBD2. The CDR3 spans 15 residues. The junction had 11 bases not matched to a gene; V was cut back by 6 bases and J by 3 bases. The germline V gene encodes CDR1 MNHEY and CDR2 SMNVEV (reference sequence). The CDR3 DNA reads as TGTGCCAGCAGCCGGTCGGGGGGTAGCGGCTACGAGCAGTACTTC. Protein product: CASSRSGGSGYEQYF.

V gene TRBV7-2 combines with J gene TRBJ1-1; 7 nucleotides match TRBD1. Germline V lookup: CDR1 SGHTA, CDR2 FQGNSA. V dropped 3 bases and J dropped 4; count of bases not matched to a gene: 2. The CDR3 loop spans 13 amino acids. For the CDR3, the DNA is TGTGCCAGCAGCTTCCAGGGGGGCACTGAAGCTTTCTTT. Amino acid sequence: CASSFQGGTEAFF. The entire variable domain, with the rest obtained from reference TRBV7-2 and TRBJ1-1, is as follows: GAGVSQSPSNKVTEKGKDVELRCDPISGHTALYWYRQSLGQGLEFLIYFQGNSAPDKSGLPSDRFSAERTGGSVSTLTIQRTQQEDSAVYLCASSFQGGTEAFFGQGTRLTVV.

V usage is TRBV28 and J usage is TRBJ1-5; TRBD1 is a possible D gene (5 bases). V was shortened by 4 bases and J by 3 bases, with 16 bases between the two germline ends. Looked up from germline, CDR1 is MDHEN and CDR2 is SYDVKM. The CDR3 is 16 amino acids. The CDR3 nucleotides read TGTGCCAGCAGTTCAGTCCCAGGGTTAGACAATCAGCCCCAGCATTTT. It translates to CASSSVPGLDNQPQHF. The full variable domain, completed using reference TRBV28 and TRBJ1-5, is DVKVTQSSRYLVKRTGEKVFLECVQDMDHENMFWYRQDPGLGLRLIYFSYDVKMKEKGDIPEGYSVSREKKERFSLILESASTNQTSMYLCASSSVPGLDNQPQHFGDGTRLSIL.

The chain is built from TRBV3-1 (or the pseudogene TRBV3-2) and TRBJ2-1, with D possibly TRBD2 on 6 matching bases. V was clipped by 5 bases and J by 5 bases, with 19 bases between them. CDR1 is LGHDT, CDR2 YNNKEL, per germline (reference sequence). This CDR3 contains 16 residues. The CDR3: CASSFRTRGYDNEQFF. CDR3 coding DNA: TGTGCCAGCAGCTTCCGGACTCGGGGGTATGACAATGAGCAGTTCTTC.

This clone was seen more than once but under ten times. V and J are TRBV27 and TRBJ2-4, with TRBD2 matching over 10 bases. Germline trimming cut 1 base from V and 5 bases from J; bases unmatched to any gene: 8. CDR1 and CDR2 from the germline V gene are MNHEY and SMNVEV (reference sequence). CDR3 size: 17 residues. This CDR3 reads CASSLLQREGHENIQYF. The CDR3 DNA reads as TGTGCCAGCAGTTTATTGCAGCGGGAGGGCCATGAAAACATTCAGTACTTC.

The chain links TRBV19 to TRBJ2-3; D gene uncertain. Germline loops: CDR1 LNHDA, CDR2 SQIVND (reference sequence). Trimming took 1 base from V and 0 from J, leaving 8 bases between them. The CDR3 has 15 amino acids. DNA for the CDR3: TGTGCCAGTAGTATAGCGGCGACAAGCACAGATACGCAGTATTTT. This sequence encodes CASSIAATSTDTQYF.

This clone has more than one count but fewer than ten. The CDR3 region is CASSLVGTGDTQYF. The CDR3 DNA is TGTGCCAGCAGCTTAGTTGGCACGGGAGATACGCAGTATTTT. The chain combines TRBV7-2 with TRBJ2-3, with unresolved D. The V gene's germline CDR1 is SGHTA and CDR2 FQGNSA. CDR3 length: 14 residues. V lost 1 base and J 5 bases, leaving 10 bases between the germline ends.

The CDR3 is CASPSGTGDFIYGYTF. DNA for the CDR3: TGTGCCAGCCCTTCCGGGACAGGGGATTTTATCTATGGCTACACCTTC. This chain joins TRBV21-1 and TRBJ1-2; the D segment call TRBD1 is taken from the table without a DNA check. TRBV21-1 is deemed a pseudogene. The CDR3 totals 16 residues.

The J gene is TRBJ2-1, the V gene TRBV10-3; the D gene is possibly TRBD2 (5 bases). CDR3 length: 16 amino acids. Trimming took off 0 bases at V and 2 bases at J, with 11 bases between the two ends. CDR1 and CDR2 (germline): ENHRY, SYGVKD. CDR3 in amino acids: CAISESGSPTYNEQFF. CDR3 DNA sequence: TGTGCCATCAGTGAGTCGGGGAGCCCAACCTACAATGAGCAGTTCTTC.

The CDR3: CASSLTAGVSNTGELFF. The CDR3 DNA sequence: TGCGCCAGCAGCTTGACAGCGGGAGTTTCGAACACCGGGGAGCTGTTTTTT. The rearrangement joins TRBV5-1 to TRBJ2-2; 8 bases align to TRBD2. This CDR3 spans 17 amino acids. Germline values: CDR1 SGHRS, CDR2 YFSETQ. V was pared by 1 base and J by 0 bases, with 5 bases of the junction left unmatched.

The DNA for the CDR3 is TGTGCCAGCAGCTCGTCCCTTGCCTACGAGCAGTACTTC. Translating it yields CASSSSLAYEQYF. The chain employs TRBV5-6 and TRBJ2-7; D is ambiguous. The CDR3 is 13 residues long. The germline V gene encodes CDR1 SGHDT and CDR2 YYEEEE. The V gene lost 3 bases and the J gene lost 2 bases, with 9 bases spanning the gap.

This sequence joins TRBV4-1 and TRBJ2-1; weak D call: TRBD1 (6 bases). Trimming took off 2 bases at V and 2 bases at J, with 16 bases between the two ends. Germline CDR1 reads MGHRA; CDR2 reads YSYEKL. The CDR3 length is 17 residues. The CDR3 loop is CASSQTTGIPTYNEQFF. CDR3 bases: TGCGCCAGCAGCCAAACAACAGGGATCCCTACCTACAATGAGCAGTTCTTC.

The gene calls are TRBV2 and TRBJ2-1; TRBD1 matches at 7 bases. The CDR3 is 13 amino acids. Trimming at V came to 6 bases and at J to 14 bases, leaving 13 bases not matched to a gene. The V gene's germline CDR1 is SNHLY and CDR2 FYNNEI. The DNA for the CDR3 is TGTGCCAGCAGCCCTAGACAGGGACCCGGGAAGTTCTTC. Encoded protein: CASSPRQGPGKFF.

The J gene is TRBJ1-6, the V gene TRBV30; D ambiguous. Germline V gives CDR1 GTSNPN, CDR2 SVGIG (reference sequence). Deletions cut 0 bases from V and 8 bases from J, with 11 bases between. The CDR3 length is 14 residues. As DNA, the CDR3 is TGTGCCTGGAGTGTACTAGGGCCTTATTCACCCCTCCACTTT. It yields the protein CAWSVLGPYSPLHF.

V and J are TRBV29-1 and TRBJ2-5; 13 nucleotides match TRBD2. The CDR3 has 14 amino acids. In germline, CDR1 is SQVTM, CDR2 ANQGSEA. The V segment lost 7 bases and the J segment 3 bases; nucleotides outside the gene matches: 5. DNA for the CDR3: TGCAGCGCCTTCGGACTAGCGGGAGAAGAGACCCAGTACTTC. Translating it yields CSAFGLAGEETQYF.

The V and J genes are TRBV27 and TRBJ1-2, with TRBD1 matching over 8 bases. Germline V lookup: CDR1 MNHEY, CDR2 SMNVEV (reference sequence). The CDR3 has 15 amino acids. The V and J ends lost 7 bases and 2 bases, in that order; junction bases with no gene match: 9. The CDR3 coding sequence is TGTGCCAGCACCCCGTCGACAGGGGTAAACTATGGCTACACCTTC. Translating gives CASTPSTGVNYGYTF.

CDR3 loop: CASSEDRGGYSNQPQHF. The CDR3 region has the DNA TGTGCCAGTAGTGAGGACAGGGGAGGGTATAGCAATCAGCCCCAGCATTTT. The rearrangement uses TRBV19 and TRBJ1-5; 9 nucleotides align to TRBD1. The germline V gene has CDR1 LNHDA and CDR2 SQIVND (reference sequence). Trimming at V came to 5 bases and at J to 0 bases, leaving 8 bases not matched to a gene. This CDR3 has 17 amino acids. Complete variable domain (other parts from reference TRBV19 and TRBJ1-5): DGGITQSPKYLFRKEGQNVTLSCEQNLNHDAMYWYRQDPGQGLRLIYYSQIVNDFQKGDIAEGYSVSREKKESFPLTVTSAQKNPTAFYLCASSEDRGGYSNQPQHFGDGTRLSIL.

Details on this clone: One junction end disagrees with the germline gene, perhaps due to a read error. The gene calls are TRBV7-9 and TRBJ2-1; possibly TRBD2 for D (5 bases). The CDR3 runs 13 residues. CDR1 is SEHNR and CDR2 is FQNEAQ in the germline V gene (reference sequence). CDR3 region: CASNLNRGNEQFF. For the CDR3, the DNA is TGTGCCAGCAACTTAAACAGAGGGAATGAGCAGTTCTTC.

The chain employs TRBV7-2 and TRBJ2-3; 7 bases fit TRBD2. Germline trimming cut 4 bases from V and 2 bases from J; bases unmatched to any gene: 6. Germline-derived CDR1 and CDR2 are SGHTA and FQGNSA. This CDR3 has 15 amino acids. The CDR3 here is CASSSWGLNTDTQYF. The CDR3 DNA reads TGTGCCAGCAGCTCGTGGGGACTAAACACAGATACGCAGTATTTT.

In regard to this clone: The junction shows a germline mismatch at one end, possibly a read error. The chain couples TRBV7-7 to TRBJ2-3, with 14 bases identical to TRBD2. The CDR3 totals 15 residues. CDR1 and CDR2 (germline): SSHAT, FNYEAQ (reference sequence). The CDR3 loop is CASSKGLAGADTQYF. For the CDR3, the DNA is TGTGCTAGCAGCAAGGGACTAGCGGGGGCTGATACGCAGTATTTT.

The CDR3 coding sequence is TGTGCCAGCAGAGACACCAACACTGAAGCTTTCTTT. It codes for CASRDTNTEAFF. The gene calls are TRBV7-8 and TRBJ1-1; D call uncertain. CDR1 and CDR2 (germline): SGHVS, FQNEAQ. This CDR3 contains 12 residues. Trimming stripped 6 bases from V and 2 bases from J, with 7 bases between.

The CDR3 DNA follows: TGCGCCAGCAGTGATTCTTTAGGGGACAGGGCTCCCGGGGGCTACACCTTC. Residues: CASSDSLGDRAPGGYTF. The chain is built from TRBV10-1 and TRBJ1-2, with 9 bases that match TRBD1. Per the germline V gene, CDR1 is WNHNN and CDR2 is SYGVQD (reference sequence). The CDR3 consists of 17 residues. Trimming at V came to 3 bases and at J to 8 bases, leaving 16 bases not matched to a gene.